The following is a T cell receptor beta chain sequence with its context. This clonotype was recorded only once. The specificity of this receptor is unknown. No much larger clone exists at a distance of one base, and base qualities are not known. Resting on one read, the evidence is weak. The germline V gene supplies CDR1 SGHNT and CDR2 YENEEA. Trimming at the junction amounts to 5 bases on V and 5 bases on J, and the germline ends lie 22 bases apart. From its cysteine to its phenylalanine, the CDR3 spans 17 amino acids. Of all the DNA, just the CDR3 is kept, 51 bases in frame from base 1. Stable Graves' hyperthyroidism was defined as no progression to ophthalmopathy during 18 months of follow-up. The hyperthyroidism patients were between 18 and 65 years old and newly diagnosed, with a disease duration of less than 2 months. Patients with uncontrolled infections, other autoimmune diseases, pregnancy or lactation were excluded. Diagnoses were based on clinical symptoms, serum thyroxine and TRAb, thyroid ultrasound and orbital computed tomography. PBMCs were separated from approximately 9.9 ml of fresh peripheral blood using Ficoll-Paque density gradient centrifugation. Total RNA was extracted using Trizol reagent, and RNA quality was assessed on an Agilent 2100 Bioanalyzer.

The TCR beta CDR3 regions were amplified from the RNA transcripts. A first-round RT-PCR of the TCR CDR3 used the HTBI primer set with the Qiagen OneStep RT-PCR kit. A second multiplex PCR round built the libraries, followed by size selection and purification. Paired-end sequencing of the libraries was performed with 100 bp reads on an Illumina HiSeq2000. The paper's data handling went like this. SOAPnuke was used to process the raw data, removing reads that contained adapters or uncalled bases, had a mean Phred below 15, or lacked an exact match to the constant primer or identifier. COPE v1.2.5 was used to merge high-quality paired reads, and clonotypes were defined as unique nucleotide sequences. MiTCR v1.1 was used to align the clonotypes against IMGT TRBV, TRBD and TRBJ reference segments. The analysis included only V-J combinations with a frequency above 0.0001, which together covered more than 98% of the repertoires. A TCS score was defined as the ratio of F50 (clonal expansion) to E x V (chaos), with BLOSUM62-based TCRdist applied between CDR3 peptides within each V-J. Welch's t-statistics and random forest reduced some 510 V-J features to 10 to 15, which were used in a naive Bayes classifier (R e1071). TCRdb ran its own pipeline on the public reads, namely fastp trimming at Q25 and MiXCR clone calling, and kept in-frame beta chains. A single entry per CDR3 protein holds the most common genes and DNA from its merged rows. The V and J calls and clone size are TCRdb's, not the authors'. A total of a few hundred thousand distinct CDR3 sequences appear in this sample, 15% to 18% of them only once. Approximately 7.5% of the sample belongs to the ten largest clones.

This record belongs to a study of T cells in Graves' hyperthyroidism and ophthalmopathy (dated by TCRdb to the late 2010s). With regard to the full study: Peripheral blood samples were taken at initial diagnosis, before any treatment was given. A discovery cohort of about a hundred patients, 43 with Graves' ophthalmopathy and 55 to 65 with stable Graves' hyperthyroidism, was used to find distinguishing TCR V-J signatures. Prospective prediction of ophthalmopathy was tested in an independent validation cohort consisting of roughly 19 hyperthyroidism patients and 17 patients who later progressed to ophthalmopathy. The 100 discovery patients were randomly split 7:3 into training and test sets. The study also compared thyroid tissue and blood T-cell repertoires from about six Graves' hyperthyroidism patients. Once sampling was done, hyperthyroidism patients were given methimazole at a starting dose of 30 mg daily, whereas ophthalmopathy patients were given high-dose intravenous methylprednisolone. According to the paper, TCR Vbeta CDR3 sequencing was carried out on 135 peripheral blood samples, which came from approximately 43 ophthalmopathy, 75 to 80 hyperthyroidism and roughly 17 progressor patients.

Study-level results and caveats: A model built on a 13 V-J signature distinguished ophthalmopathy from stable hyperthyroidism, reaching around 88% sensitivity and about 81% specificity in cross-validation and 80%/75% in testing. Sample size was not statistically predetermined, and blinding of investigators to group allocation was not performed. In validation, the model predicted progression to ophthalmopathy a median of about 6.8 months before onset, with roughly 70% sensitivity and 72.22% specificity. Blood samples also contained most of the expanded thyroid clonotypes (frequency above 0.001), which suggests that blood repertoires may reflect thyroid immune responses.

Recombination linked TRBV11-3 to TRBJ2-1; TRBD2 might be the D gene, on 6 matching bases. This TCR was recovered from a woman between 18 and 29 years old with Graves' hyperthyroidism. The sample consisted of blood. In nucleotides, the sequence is TGTGCCAGCAGCGCTGGGGGGACGCCGGGGTGGAACAATGAGCAGTTCTTC. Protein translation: CASSAGGTPGWNNEQFF.